A single sample gave rise to the 28 T cell receptor beta chains below, sequenced in a study of blood T cell repertoires in COVID-19. Clones were sequenced by immunoSEQ multiplex PCR, and TCRdb holds only the in-frame ones, with some missing. This table holds a few hundred thousand clones, roughly nine tenths found once. Material for sequencing was peripheral blood. All receptors come from a man aged 60-69 years with acute or convalescent COVID-19.

CDR3 sequence: CASSQDRGSLNEQFF. CDR3 nucleotide sequence: TGTGCCAGCAGTCAAGACAGGGGGTCTCTTAATGAGCAGTTCTTC. The chain couples TRBV6-6 to TRBJ2-1; 9 bases are a match to TRBD1. Germline V gene sequence: CDR1 MNHNY, CDR2 SVGAGI (reference sequence). The CDR3 loop spans 15 amino acids. V was pared by 5 bases and J by 7 bases, with 9 bases of the junction left unmatched.

As regards this clone: The sample carries other DNA sequences with the same CDR3. The chain couples TRBV6-6 to TRBJ2-5; possibly TRBD1 for D (6 bases). Trimming shortened V by 2 bases and J by 2 bases, and 6 bases separated the two germline ends. CDR3 length: 13 residues. Germline V gene data show CDR1 as MNHNY and CDR2 as SVGAGI (reference sequence). CDR3 in amino acids: CASSYRGQETQYF. The CDR3 DNA is TGTGCCAGCAGTTACAGGGGGCAAGAGACCCAGTACTTC.

V and J are TRBV6-2 or TRBV6-3 and TRBJ2-3; 8 positions match TRBD1. The CDR3 runs 15 residues. V lost 2 bases and J lost 4; bases outside the gene matches: 5. From germline, CDR1 is MNHEY and CDR2 SVGEGT. CDR3 DNA sequence: TGTGCCAGCAGTTACGCCCGGACAGGGTCAGATACGCAGTATTTT. It yields the protein CASSYARTGSDTQYF.

This clone was recorded a few times. The rearrangement joins TRBV7-8 to TRBJ1-1; the D gene is possibly TRBD1 (6 bases). CDR3 size: 15 residues. Trimming removed 0 bases at V and 3 bases at J, with 11 bases between. Per the germline V gene, CDR1 is SGHVS and CDR2 is FQNEAQ. The CDR3: CASSLARDKYTEAFF. The CDR3 nucleotides read TGTGCCAGCAGCTTAGCAAGGGACAAATACACTGAAGCTTTCTTT.

The rearrangement uses TRBV30 and TRBJ1-6, with 7 bases identical to TRBD1. CDR1 and CDR2 (germline): GTSNPN, SVGIG (reference sequence). V lost 3 bases, J lost 4 bases, and 0 bases stayed unmatched. CDR3 length: 13 amino acids. Here the CDR3 DNA reads TGTGCCTGGAGGGGACAGTATAATTCACCCCTCCACTTT. Protein: CAWRGQYNSPLHF.

The CDR3 nucleotides are TGTGCCAGCCTACAGACAGGCGGCAGTGAAAAACTGTTTTTT. Residues: CASLQTGGSEKLFF. This sequence joins TRBV28 and TRBJ1-4, with TRBD1 as a possible D gene (6 bases). V dropped 8 bases and J dropped 7 bases, with 17 bases sitting between them. Germline-derived CDR1 and CDR2 are MDHEN and SYDVKM. This CDR3 is built from 14 residues.

The sample holds one count of this clone. This sequence joins TRBV27 and TRBJ2-3; 10 bases fit TRBD2. Germline loops: CDR1 MNHEY, CDR2 SMNVEV (reference sequence). V shed 6 bases and J 2 bases; nucleotides not matched to a gene: 11. The CDR3 totals 17 residues. This CDR3 reads CASSRERTSGNTDTQYF. CDR3 bases: TGTGCCAGCAGCCGCGAAAGGACTAGCGGAAACACAGATACGCAGTATTTT.

The genes are TRBV7-2 and TRBJ2-5, with TRBD2 matching over 12 bases. This CDR3 is built from 17 residues. V shed 1 base and J 2 bases; nucleotides not matched to a gene: 5. Germline values: CDR1 SGHTA, CDR2 FQGNSA. In nucleotides, the CDR3 is TGTGCCAGCAGCTTAGGTGGACTAGCGGGACTTCAAGAGACCCAGTACTTC. This gives the protein CASSLGGLAGLQETQYF.

The chain links TRBV4-2 to TRBJ2-1; TRBD2 matches at 13 bases. Germline V lookup: CDR1 LGHNA, CDR2 YNFKEQ. V gave up 1 base and J gave up 5 bases; unmatched junction bases: 2. The CDR3 totals 16 residues. The CDR3 DNA reads TGTGCCAGCAGCCAAGGACTAGCGGGAGGAAACAATGAGCAGTTCTTC. This gives the protein CASSQGLAGGNNEQFF.

The chain joins TRBV6-5 to TRBJ1-5; TRBD1 aligns across 8 bases. The CDR3 is 15 residues long. V lost 4 bases to trimming and J lost 4 bases; unmatched junction nucleotides: 6. Germline CDR1 and CDR2: MNHEY and SVGAGI. The CDR3 protein is CASSFIRDRNQPQHF. Written as DNA, the CDR3 is TGTGCCAGCAGTTTCATCCGGGACAGGAATCAGCCCCAGCATTTT.

This chain links TRBV9 with TRBJ2-2; D gene ambiguous. From germline, CDR1 is SGDLS and CDR2 YYNGEE. The length of the CDR3 is 14 residues. Trimming removed 2 bases at V and 5 bases at J, with 10 bases between. The CDR3 sequence: CASSVLDKTGELFF. DNA of the CDR3: TGTGCCAGCAGCGTTCTCGACAAAACCGGGGAGCTGTTTTTT.

In its sample, this clone was seen a few times. This chain joins TRBV25-1 and TRBJ1-1; D may be TRBD1 (6 bases). Trimming took 4 bases from V and 4 from J, leaving 16 bases between them. The CDR3 spans 15 residues. Germline loops: CDR1 MGHDK, CDR2 SYGVNS. The CDR3 is CASSAWGQGGTEAFF. The CDR3 DNA sequence: TGTGCCAGCAGTGCCTGGGGGCAGGGCGGCACTGAAGCTTTCTTT.

The CDR3 loop is CASSSYQTFSGANVLTF. CDR3 nucleotides: TGTGCCAGCAGTTCTTATCAGACATTCTCTGGGGCCAACGTCCTGACTTTC. V and J are TRBV28 and TRBJ2-6, with D unclear. The CDR3 covers 17 residues. Germline V CDR1 and CDR2: MDHEN, SYDVKM. The V and J ends lost 4 bases and 0 bases respectively, with 13 bases between them. The full variable domain, completed using reference TRBV28 and TRBJ2-6, is DVKVTQSSRYLVKRTGEKVFLECVQDMDHENMFWYRQDPGLGLRLIYFSYDVKMKEKGDIPEGYSVSREKKERFSLILESASTNQTSMYLCASSSYQTFSGANVLTFGAGSRLTVL.

The chain has TRBV27 and TRBJ1-5, with D possibly TRBD1 on 5 matching bases. This CDR3 is built from 14 residues. Trimming left V 7 bases short and J 6 bases short, with 16 bases between. Germline values: CDR1 MNHEY, CDR2 SMNVEV (reference sequence). CDR3 DNA: TGTGCCAGCAAAGCTCGAGGGGAGGTTCAGCCCCAGCATTTT. Its protein product is CASKARGEVQPQHF.

The rearrangement uses TRBV28 and TRBJ1-2, with D perhaps TRBD1 (6 bases). CDR3 length: 16 amino acids. Looked up from germline, CDR1 is MDHEN and CDR2 is SYDVKM. Deletions cut 6 bases from V and 1 base from J, with 18 bases between. CDR3 amino acids: CASSVAGDEGNYGYTF. The CDR3 nucleotides are TGTGCCAGCAGCGTAGCAGGGGATGAGGGTAACTATGGCTACACCTTC.

The chain employs TRBV23-1 and TRBJ2-5; 14 bases align to TRBD2. TRBV23-1 is an open reading frame whose function is uncertain. This CDR3 has 19 residues. Trimming at V came to 2 bases and at J to 2 bases, leaving 10 bases not matched to a gene. DNA for the CDR3: TGCGCCAGCAGTCAAGCCCGAGGACTAGCGGGAGGAGGGCAAGAGACCCAGTACTTC. Its protein product is CASSQARGLAGGGQETQYF.

The chain combines TRBV5-6 with TRBJ1-5, with 9 bases aligning to TRBD1. CDR1 SGHDT and CDR2 YYEEEE come from the germline V gene. This CDR3 has 18 residues. Losses at the gene ends were 4 bases for V and 4 bases for J; bases not matched to a gene: 15. CDR3 amino acids: CASSLYTGTGYANQPQHF. The CDR3 DNA follows: TGTGCCAGCAGCCTTTACACCGGGACAGGGTATGCGAATCAGCCCCAGCATTTT. Together with reference TRBV5-6 and TRBJ1-5, the CDR3 gives the full variable domain: DAGVTQSPTHLIKTRGQQVTLRCSPKSGHDTVSWYQQALGQGPQFIFQYYEEEERQRGNFPDRFSGHQFPNYSSELNVNALLLGDSALYLCASSLYTGTGYANQPQHFGDGTRLSIL.

A few counts support this clone. V usage is TRBV6-2 or TRBV6-3 and J usage is TRBJ2-1, with 12 nucleotides matching TRBD2. CDR1 and CDR2 (germline): MNHEY, SVGEGT. The CDR3 contains 15 residues. The ends lost 6 bases at V and 7 bases at J; junction bases unmatched: 7. As DNA, the CDR3 is TGTGCCAGCAGGCCTAGCGGGAGGGCCCGTAATGAGCAGTTCTTC. Encoded protein: CASRPSGRARNEQFF.

V gene TRBV19 combines with J gene TRBJ1-4; unclear D gene. The germline gives CDR1 LNHDA, CDR2 SQIVND (reference sequence). The germline V and J ends were trimmed by 6 bases and 4 bases, with 18 bases remaining between them. This CDR3 is built from 16 residues. The CDR3 nucleotides read TGTGCCAGTAGCGGCCTTCGGAGGGCGGGTAATGAAAAACTGTTTTTT. Its translation is CASSGLRRAGNEKLFF. Filled out from reference TRBV19 and TRBJ1-4, the complete variable domain reads DGGITQSPKYLFRKEGQNVTLSCEQNLNHDAMYWYRQDPGQGLRLIYYSQIVNDFQKGDIAEGYSVSREKKESFPLTVTSAQKNPTAFYLCASSGLRRAGNEKLFFGSGTQLSVL.

The chain recombines TRBV28 with TRBJ2-1; 7 nucleotides match TRBD1. V shed 6 bases, J shed 5 bases, and the junction held 7 bases outside the gene matches. Germline CDR1 MDHEN, CDR2 SYDVKM. This CDR3 has 14 amino acids. The CDR3 sequence: CASSSRQGNNEQFF. CDR3 DNA: TGTGCCAGCAGCTCCCGACAGGGAAACAATGAGCAGTTCTTC.

The chain joins TRBV28 to TRBJ1-1; unclear D gene. The CDR3 spans 13 residues. Germline V gene lookup returns CDR1 MDHEN and CDR2 SYDVKM. Trimming left V 6 bases short and J 10 bases short, with 18 bases between. CDR3 in DNA: TGTGCCAGCAGCCTGAGGGCGGGGAAAGGAGCTTTCTTT. It codes for CASSLRAGKGAFF.

This chain's CDR3 is CASSLGLAGFTGQETQYF. CDR3 sequence (DNA): TGCGCCAGCAGCTTGGGACTAGCGGGATTTACGGGGCAAGAGACCCAGTACTTC. The rearrangement links TRBV5-1 to TRBJ2-5, with TRBD2 matching 11 bases. Germline CDR1 is SGHRS and CDR2 is YFSETQ. With V trimmed by 0 bases and J by 2 bases, 9 bases remained unmatched. The CDR3 runs 18 residues.

The V and J genes are TRBV5-6 and TRBJ2-1; 10 bases line up with TRBD2. Germline V gene sequence: CDR1 SGHDT, CDR2 YYEEEE. This CDR3 spans 16 amino acids. J lost 9 bases, V lost 0 bases, and 9 bases had no gene match. The CDR3 sequence: CASSLGYGTSEGEQFF. DNA for the CDR3: TGTGCCAGCAGCTTGGGGTACGGGACTAGCGAGGGTGAGCAGTTCTTC.

The chain uses TRBV6-5 and TRBJ2-3; TRBD1 is a possible D gene (5 bases). Germline CDR1 is MNHEY and CDR2 is SVGAGI. V gave up 6 bases and J gave up 4 bases, with 11 bases separating them. CDR3 size: 13 residues. The CDR3 loop reads CASSLGRADTQYF. The CDR3 coding sequence is TGTGCCAGCAGCCTGGGGCGTGCAGATACGCAGTATTTT.

This clone was seen a handful of times. The CDR3 nucleotides are TGTGCCAGCAGCTTAGGGGCGGGGCAGCACAATCAGCCCCAGCATTTT. The encoded protein is CASSLGAGQHNQPQHF. The chain combines TRBV7-2 with TRBJ1-5; maybe TRBD1 (5 bases). V was shortened by 1 base and J by 3 bases, with 13 bases between the two germline ends. The CDR3 loop spans 16 amino acids. Germline assignment: CDR1 SGHTA and CDR2 FQGNSA.

The chain carries TRBV6-5 and TRBJ1-2, with 7 bases aligning to TRBD1. V gave up 6 bases and J gave up 0 bases; unmatched junction bases: 7. This CDR3 comprises 15 residues. Germline V gene sequence: CDR1 MNHEY, CDR2 SVGAGI. CDR3 protein: CASSYRGSANYGYTF. For the CDR3, the DNA is TGTGCCAGCAGCTACAGGGGATCGGCTAACTATGGCTACACCTTC.

The chain links TRBV27 to TRBJ1-3; possibly TRBD1 for D (6 bases). CDR1 MNHEY and CDR2 SMNVEV come from the germline V gene (reference sequence). This CDR3 has 14 amino acids. The V gene lost 6 bases and the J gene lost 0 bases, with 9 bases spanning the gap. CDR3 nucleotide sequence: TGTGCCAGCAGGCGAGGGGGCTCTGGAAACACCATATATTTT. It yields the protein CASRRGGSGNTIYF.

J is TRBJ1-5 and V is TRBV24-1; D might be TRBD1 (5 bases). From germline, CDR1 is KGHDR and CDR2 SFDVKD. The CDR3 is 13 residues long. The V gene lost 8 bases and the J gene lost 6 bases, with 13 bases spanning the gap. CDR3 nucleotides: TGTGCCACCAAAGAAACAGGCGCTCAGCCCCAGCATTTT. Translation gives CATKETGAQPQHF.